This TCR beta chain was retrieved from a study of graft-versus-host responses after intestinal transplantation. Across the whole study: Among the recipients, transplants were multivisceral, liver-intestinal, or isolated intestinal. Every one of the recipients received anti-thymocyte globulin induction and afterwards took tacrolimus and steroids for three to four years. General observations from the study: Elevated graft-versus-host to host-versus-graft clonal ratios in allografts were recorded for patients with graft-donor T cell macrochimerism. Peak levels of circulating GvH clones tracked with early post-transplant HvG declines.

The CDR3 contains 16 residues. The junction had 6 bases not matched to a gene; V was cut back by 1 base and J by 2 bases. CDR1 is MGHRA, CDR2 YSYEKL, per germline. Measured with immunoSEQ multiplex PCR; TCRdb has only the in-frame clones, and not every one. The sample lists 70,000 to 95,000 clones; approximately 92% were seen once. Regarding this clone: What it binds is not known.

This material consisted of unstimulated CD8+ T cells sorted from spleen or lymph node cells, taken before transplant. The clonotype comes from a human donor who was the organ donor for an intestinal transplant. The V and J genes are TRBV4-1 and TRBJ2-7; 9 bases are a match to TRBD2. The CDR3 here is CASSQGSAGGPYEQYF. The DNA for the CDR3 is TGCGCCAGCAGCCAAGGCTCAGCGGGAGGCCCCTACGAGCAGTACTTC.